This TCR beta chain was captured in a study of blood T cell repertoires in COVID-19. Seattle researchers signed up patients amid active infection and tracked them longitudinally. This CDR3 region has 16 residues. Trimming took 6 bases from V and 5 from J, leaving 19 bases between them. CDR1 and CDR2 from the germline V gene are MRHNA and SNTAGT. Original data processing: The assay estimated nucleated cells by amplifying reference gene primers. Generated by immunoSEQ multiplex PCR, the TCRdb table keeps only in-frame clones and is missing some. The V and J calls and the clone size are those of that table, but D and trimming were determined from the DNA. The sample lists some 160,000 clones; roughly 81% were seen once.

The chain is built from TRBV6-4 and TRBJ1-4; possibly TRBD1 for D (6 bases). Sequencing was performed on peripheral blood. This TCR was recovered from an elderly woman with COVID-19, enrolled during active disease. The CDR3 bases are TGTGCCAGCAGCAGAAAGAGACAGGCCTTGAATGAAAAACTGTTTTTT. It yields the protein CASSRKRQALNEKLFF.